This TCR beta chain was profiled in a study of blood T cell repertoires in COVID-19. Background on the study: The origin of the acute and convalescent COVID-19 samples was the United States, Italy and Spain. PBMCs, B-cell-depleted T cells, or T cells provided the cDNA or gDNA that made up the material.

The CDR3 covers 16 residues. CDR1 SGDLS and CDR2 YYNGEE come from the germline V gene. With V trimmed by 4 bases and J by 3 bases, 11 bases remained unmatched. In the authors' workflow: Amplification with reference gene primers provided the estimates of nucleated cell counts. Here immunoSEQ multiplex PCR was the method, and the copy in TCRdb shows in-frame clones only, minus some. V, J and clone size are those of that table, while D and trimming were read from the DNA. The profile covers roughly 150,000 clones, with approximately 83% appearing a single time and over 2% taken by the ten largest. The sequenced sample was peripheral blood. The chain employs TRBV9 and TRBJ2-3; 7 nucleotides agree with TRBD2. The sequence came from a woman of 80 years or more with acute or convalescent COVID-19. In nucleotides, the CDR3 is TGTGCCAGCAGCACCCAGCGGCAGGGAGGGACAGATACGCAGTATTTT. Translation gives CASSTQRQGGTDTQYF.